The 2 T cell receptor beta chains in this list originate from one sample, sequenced in a study of blood T cells in healthy people across ages. The authors ran a second PCR of roughly 7 to 11 cycles using a sample-barcoded 5' primer and a J-beta primer mix. TCRdb re-called the 5' RACE reads with MiXCR, one entry per CDR3 protein. The table lists roughly 1 million distinct CDR3 sequences, 20% to 25% of them singletons. This sample was also put to use in a study of T cells of mothers and their children.

The sample taken for sequencing was blood. All receptors come from a girl aged 2-10 years in good health.

This clonotype showed up just a few times. The V call is TRBV6-1, the J call TRBJ2-3; TRBD1 agrees at 7 bases. CDR1 and CDR2 from the germline V gene are MNHNS and SASEGT. CDR3 length: 14 residues. Losses at the gene ends were 1 base for V and 4 bases for J; bases not matched to a gene: 2. CDR3 sequence reads: CASSEVTGADTQYF. The CDR3 nucleotides are TGTGCCAGCAGTGAAGTAACAGGGGCAGATACGCAGTATTTT.

CDR3: CASSQRLEGDTDTQYF. The CDR3 DNA follows: TGTGCCAGCTCCCAGAGACTAGAAGGAGACACAGATACGCAGTATTTT. The chain combines TRBV18 with TRBJ2-3; D perhaps matches TRBD2 (6 bases). The CDR3 sequence is 16 residues long. Trimming removed 6 bases from V and 2 bases from J, with 18 bases in between. Germline CDR1 KGHSH, CDR2 LQKENI.